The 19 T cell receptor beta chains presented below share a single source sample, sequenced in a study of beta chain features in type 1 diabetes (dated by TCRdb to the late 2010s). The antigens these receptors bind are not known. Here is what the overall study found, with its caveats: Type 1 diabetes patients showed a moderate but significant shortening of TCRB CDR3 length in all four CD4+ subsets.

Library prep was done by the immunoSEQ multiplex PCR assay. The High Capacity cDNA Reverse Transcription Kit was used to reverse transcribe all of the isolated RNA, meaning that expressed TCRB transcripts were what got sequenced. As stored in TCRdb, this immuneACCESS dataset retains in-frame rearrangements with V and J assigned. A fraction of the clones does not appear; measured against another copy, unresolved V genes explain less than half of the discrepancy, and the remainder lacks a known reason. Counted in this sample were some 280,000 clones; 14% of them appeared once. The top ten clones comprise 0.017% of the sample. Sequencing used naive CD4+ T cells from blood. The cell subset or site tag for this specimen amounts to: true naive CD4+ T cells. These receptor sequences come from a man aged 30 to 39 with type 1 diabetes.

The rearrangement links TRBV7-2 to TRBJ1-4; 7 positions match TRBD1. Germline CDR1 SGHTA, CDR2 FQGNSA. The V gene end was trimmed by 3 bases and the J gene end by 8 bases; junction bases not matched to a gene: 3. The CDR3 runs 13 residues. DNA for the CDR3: TGTGCCAGCAGCTTTCAGGGGGAGGAAAAACTGTTTTTT. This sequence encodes CASSFQGEEKLFF.

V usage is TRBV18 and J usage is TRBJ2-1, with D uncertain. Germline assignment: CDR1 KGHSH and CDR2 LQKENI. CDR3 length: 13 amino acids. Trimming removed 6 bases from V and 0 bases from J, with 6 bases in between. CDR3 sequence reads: CASSPSSYNEQFF. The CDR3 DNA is TGTGCCAGCTCCCCTTCCTCCTACAATGAGCAGTTCTTC. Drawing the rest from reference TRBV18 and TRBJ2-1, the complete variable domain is NAGVMQNPRHLVRRRGQEARLRCSPMKGHSHVYWYRQLPEEGLKFMVYLQKENIIDESGMPKERFSAEFPKEGPSILRIQQVVRGDSAAYFCASSPSSYNEQFFGPGTRLTVL.

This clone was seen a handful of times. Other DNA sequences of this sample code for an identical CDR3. The CDR3 is CASSPSGSEQFF. CDR3 sequence (DNA): TGTGCCAGCTCACCAAGTGGGAGTGAGCAGTTCTTC. The chain uses TRBV18 and TRBJ2-1; a weak D match, TRBD2 (5 bases). The ends were cut back, 2 bases at V and 9 bases at J, with 8 bases in the middle. This CDR3 is 12 amino acids long. The germline V gene encodes CDR1 KGHSH and CDR2 LQKENI.

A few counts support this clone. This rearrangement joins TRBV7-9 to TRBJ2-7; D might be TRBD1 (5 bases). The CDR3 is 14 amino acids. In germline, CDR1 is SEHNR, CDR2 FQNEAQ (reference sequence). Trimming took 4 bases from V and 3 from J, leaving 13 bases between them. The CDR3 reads CASSSLTDYYEQYF. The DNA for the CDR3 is TGTGCCAGCAGCTCGTTGACAGATTACTACGAGCAGTACTTC.

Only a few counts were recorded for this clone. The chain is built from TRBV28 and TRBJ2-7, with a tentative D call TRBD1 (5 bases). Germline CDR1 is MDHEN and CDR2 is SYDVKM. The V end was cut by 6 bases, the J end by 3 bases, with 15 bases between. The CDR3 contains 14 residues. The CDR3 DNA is TGTGCCAGCAGCCAAGGATGGGGCAACTACGAGCAGTACTTC. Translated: CASSQGWGNYEQYF.

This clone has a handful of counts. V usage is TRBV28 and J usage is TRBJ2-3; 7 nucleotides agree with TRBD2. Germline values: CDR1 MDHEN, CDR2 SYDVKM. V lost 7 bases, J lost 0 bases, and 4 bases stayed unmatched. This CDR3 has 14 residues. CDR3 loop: CASKAGTSTDTQYF. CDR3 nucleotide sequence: TGTGCCAGCAAAGCGGGGACTAGCACAGATACGCAGTATTTT.

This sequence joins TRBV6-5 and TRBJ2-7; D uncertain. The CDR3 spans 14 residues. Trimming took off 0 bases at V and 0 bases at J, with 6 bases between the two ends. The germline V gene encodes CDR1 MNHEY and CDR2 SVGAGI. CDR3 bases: TGTGCCAGCAGTTACTCGGCCAGCTCCTACGAGCAGTACTTC. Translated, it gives CASSYSASSYEQYF.

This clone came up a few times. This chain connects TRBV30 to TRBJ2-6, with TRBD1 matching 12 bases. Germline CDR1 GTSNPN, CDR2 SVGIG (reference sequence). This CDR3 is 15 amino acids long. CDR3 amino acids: CALGQGASGANVLTF. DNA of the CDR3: TGTGCTTTGGGACAGGGGGCATCTGGGGCCAACGTCCTGACTTTC.

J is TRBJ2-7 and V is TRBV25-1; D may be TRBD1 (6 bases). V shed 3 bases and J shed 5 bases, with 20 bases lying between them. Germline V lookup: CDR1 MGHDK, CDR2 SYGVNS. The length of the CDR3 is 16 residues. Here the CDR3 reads CASSDVSLTGTHEQYF. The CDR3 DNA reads TGTGCCAGCAGTGACGTTAGCCTTACAGGGACCCACGAGCAGTACTTC.

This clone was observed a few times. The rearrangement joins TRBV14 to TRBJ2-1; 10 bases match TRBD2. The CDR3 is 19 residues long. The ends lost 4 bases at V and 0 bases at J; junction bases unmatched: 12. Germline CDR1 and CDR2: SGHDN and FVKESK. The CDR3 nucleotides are TGTGCCAGCAGCCGAGTAGCGGGAGGCACCGTAAACTCCTACAATGAGCAGTTCTTC. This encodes CASSRVAGGTVNSYNEQFF.

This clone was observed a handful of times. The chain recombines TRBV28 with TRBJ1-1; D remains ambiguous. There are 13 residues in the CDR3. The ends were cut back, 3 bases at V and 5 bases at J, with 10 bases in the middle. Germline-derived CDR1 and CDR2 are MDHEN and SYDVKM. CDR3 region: CASSLETQTEAFF. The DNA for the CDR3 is TGTGCCAGCAGTTTGGAGACCCAAACTGAAGCTTTCTTT.

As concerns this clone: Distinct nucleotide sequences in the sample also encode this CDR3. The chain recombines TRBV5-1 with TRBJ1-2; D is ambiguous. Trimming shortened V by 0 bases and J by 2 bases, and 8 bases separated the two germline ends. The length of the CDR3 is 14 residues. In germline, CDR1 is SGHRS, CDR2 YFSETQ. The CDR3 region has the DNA TGCGCCAGCAGCTTGGTTCCGGGGAACTATGGCTACACCTTC. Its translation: CASSLVPGNYGYTF.

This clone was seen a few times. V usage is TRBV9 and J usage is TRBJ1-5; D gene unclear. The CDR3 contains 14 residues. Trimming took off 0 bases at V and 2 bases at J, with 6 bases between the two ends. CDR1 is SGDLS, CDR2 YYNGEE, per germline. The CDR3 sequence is CASSVGAGNQPQHF. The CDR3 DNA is TGTGCCAGCAGCGTAGGAGCGGGCAATCAGCCCCAGCATTTT.

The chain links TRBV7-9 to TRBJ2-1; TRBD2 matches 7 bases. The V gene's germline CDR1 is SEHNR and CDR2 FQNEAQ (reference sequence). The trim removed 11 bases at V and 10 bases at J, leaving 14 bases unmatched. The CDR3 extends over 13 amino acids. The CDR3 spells CAVGGKQVYEQFF. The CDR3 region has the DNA TGTGCCGTCGGGGGGAAACAGGTCTACGAGCAGTTCTTC.

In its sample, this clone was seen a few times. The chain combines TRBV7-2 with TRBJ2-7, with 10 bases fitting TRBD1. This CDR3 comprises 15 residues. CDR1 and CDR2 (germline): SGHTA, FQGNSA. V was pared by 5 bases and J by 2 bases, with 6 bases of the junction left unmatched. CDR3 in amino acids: CASSIDRGHPYEQYF. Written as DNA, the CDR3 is TGTGCCAGCAGCATAGACAGGGGGCACCCCTACGAGCAGTACTTC.

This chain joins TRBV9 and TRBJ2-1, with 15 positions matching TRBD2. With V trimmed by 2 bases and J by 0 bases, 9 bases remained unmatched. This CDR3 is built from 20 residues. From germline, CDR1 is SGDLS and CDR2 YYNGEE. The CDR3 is CASSVQPRTSGRGSYNEQFF. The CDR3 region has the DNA TGTGCCAGCAGCGTCCAGCCCCGGACTAGCGGGAGGGGCTCCTACAATGAGCAGTTCTTC.

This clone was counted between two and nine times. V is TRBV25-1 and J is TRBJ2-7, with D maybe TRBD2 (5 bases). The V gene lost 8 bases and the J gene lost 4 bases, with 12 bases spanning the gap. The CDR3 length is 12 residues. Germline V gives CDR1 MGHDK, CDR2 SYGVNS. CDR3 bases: TGTGCCAGCGCCATTTGGGAGTACGAGCAGTACTTC. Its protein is CASAIWEYEQYF.

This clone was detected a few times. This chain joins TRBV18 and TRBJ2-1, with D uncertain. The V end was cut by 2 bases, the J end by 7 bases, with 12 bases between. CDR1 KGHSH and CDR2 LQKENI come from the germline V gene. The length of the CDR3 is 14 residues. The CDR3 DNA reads TGTGCCAGCTCACCAAGGTGGGTGGAGAATGAGCAGTTCTTC. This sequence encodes CASSPRWVENEQFF.

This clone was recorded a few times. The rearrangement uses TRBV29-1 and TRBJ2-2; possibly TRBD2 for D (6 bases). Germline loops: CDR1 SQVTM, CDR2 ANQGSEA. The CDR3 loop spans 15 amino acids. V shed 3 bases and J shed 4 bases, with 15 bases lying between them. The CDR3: CSVDTTGLPTGELFF. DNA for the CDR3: TGCAGCGTTGATACAACGGGACTTCCCACCGGGGAGCTGTTTTTT.